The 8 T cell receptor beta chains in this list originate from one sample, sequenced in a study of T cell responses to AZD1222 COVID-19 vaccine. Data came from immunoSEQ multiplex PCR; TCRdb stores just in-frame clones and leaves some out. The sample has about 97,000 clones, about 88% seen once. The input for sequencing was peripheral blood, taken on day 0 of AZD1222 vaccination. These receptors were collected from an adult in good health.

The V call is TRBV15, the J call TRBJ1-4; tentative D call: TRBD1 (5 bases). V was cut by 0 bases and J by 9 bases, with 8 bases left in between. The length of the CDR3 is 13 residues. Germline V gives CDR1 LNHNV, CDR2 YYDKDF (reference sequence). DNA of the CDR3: TGTGCCACCAGCAGAGACAGGGAGAAAAAACTGTTTTTT. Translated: CATSRDREKKLFF.

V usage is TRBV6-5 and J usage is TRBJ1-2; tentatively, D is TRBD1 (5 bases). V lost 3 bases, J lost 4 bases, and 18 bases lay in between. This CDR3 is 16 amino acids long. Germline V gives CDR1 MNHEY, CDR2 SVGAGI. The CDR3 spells CASSYGAGAATYGYTF. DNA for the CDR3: TGTGCCAGCAGTTATGGGGCCGGGGCAGCTACCTATGGCTACACCTTC.

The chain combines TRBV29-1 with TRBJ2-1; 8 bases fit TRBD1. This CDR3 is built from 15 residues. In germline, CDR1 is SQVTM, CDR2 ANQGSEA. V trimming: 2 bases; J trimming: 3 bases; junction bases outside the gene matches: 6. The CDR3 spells CSVETRDRRYNEQFF. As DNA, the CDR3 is TGCAGCGTTGAAACCCGGGACAGGCGCTACAATGAGCAGTTCTTC.

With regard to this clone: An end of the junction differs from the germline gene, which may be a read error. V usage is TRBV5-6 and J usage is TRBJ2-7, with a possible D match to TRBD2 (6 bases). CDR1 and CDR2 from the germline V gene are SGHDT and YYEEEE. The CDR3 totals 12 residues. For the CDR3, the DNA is TGTGCCAGCAACTTGGGGGGCTACGAGCAGTACTTC. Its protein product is CASNLGGYEQYF. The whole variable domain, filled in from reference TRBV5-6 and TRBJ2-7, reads DAGVTQSPTHLIKTRGQQVTLRCSPKSGHDTVSWYQQALGQGPQFIFQYYEEEERQRGNFPDRFSGHQFPNYSSELNVNALLLGDSALYLCASNLGGYEQYFGPGTRLTVT.

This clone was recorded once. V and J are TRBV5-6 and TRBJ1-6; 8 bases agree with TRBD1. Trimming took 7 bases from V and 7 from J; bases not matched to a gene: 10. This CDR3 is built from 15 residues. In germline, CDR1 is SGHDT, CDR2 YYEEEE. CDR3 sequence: CASGGQAVWNSPLHF. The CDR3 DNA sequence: TGTGCCAGCGGGGGACAGGCCGTCTGGAATTCACCCCTCCACTTT.

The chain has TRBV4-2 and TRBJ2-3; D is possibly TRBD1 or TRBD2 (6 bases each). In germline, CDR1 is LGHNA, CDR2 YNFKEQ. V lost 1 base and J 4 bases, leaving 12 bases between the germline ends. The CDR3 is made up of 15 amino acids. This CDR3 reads CASSQGGAYPDTQYF. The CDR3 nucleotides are TGTGCCAGCAGCCAAGGGGGGGCGTACCCAGATACGCAGTATTTT.

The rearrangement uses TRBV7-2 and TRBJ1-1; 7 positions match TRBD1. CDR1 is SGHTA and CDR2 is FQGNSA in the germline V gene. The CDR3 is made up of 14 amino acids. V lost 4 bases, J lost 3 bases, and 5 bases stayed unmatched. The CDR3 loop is CASSSTGRDTEAFF. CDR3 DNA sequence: TGTGCCAGCAGCTCGACAGGGCGTGACACTGAAGCTTTCTTT.

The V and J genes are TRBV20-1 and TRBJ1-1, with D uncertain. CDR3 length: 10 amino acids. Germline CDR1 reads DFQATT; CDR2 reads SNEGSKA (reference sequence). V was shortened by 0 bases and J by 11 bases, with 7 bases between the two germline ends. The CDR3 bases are TGCAGTGCTAGAGATTTGGAGGCTTTCTTT. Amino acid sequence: CSARDLEAFF.